One and the same sample provided the 24 T cell receptor beta chains below, sequenced in a study of cytomegalovirus exposure and HLA in healthy donors. The PCR contained 60 Vbeta and 13 Jbeta primers. Only in-frame clones appear in the TCRdb table, and some are missing; sequencing was by immunoSEQ multiplex PCR. The table has approximately 110,000 clones, over 60% seen once. The sample taken for sequencing was PBMCs. These receptors all stem from a man between 40 and 49 years old in good health and CMV-seropositive.

The rearrangement joins TRBV19 to TRBJ2-7; 10 nucleotides align to TRBD2. V lost 6 bases to trimming and J lost 4 bases; unmatched junction nucleotides: 3. In germline, CDR1 is LNHDA, CDR2 SQIVND (reference sequence). This CDR3 contains 13 residues. CDR3 nucleotide sequence: TGTGCCAGTAGCCTAGCGGGGGTTTACGAGCAGTACTTC. Translation gives CASSLAGVYEQYF.

This chain connects TRBV30 to TRBJ1-3; the match to TRBD1 covers 8 bases. Germline CDR1 and CDR2: GTSNPN and SVGIG (reference sequence). The CDR3 consists of 14 residues. V lost 3 bases, J lost 7 bases, and 8 bases stayed unmatched. CDR3 protein: CAWSADRARNTIYF. In DNA, the CDR3 is TGTGCCTGGAGCGCGGACAGGGCTCGGAACACCATATATTTT.

This clone came up once. This chain links TRBV9 with TRBJ1-1; no clear D gene. Germline V lookup: CDR1 SGDLS, CDR2 YYNGEE. This CDR3 is built from 13 residues. V was cut by 0 bases and J by 5 bases, with 8 bases left in between. CDR3: CASSVAQFTEAFF. In DNA, the CDR3 is TGTGCCAGCAGCGTAGCACAGTTTACTGAAGCTTTCTTT.

V is TRBV9 and J is TRBJ2-1; tentatively, D is TRBD2 (5 bases). Germline V gene sequence: CDR1 SGDLS, CDR2 YYNGEE. V lost 0 bases to trimming and J lost 7 bases, with 5 bases between them. The CDR3 is made up of 12 amino acids. The CDR3 DNA is TGTGCCAGCAGCGTAGCGGGGAATGAGCAGTTCTTC. Translated: CASSVAGNEQFF.

The chain recombines TRBV7-2 with TRBJ2-1; 11 bases line up with TRBD1. The V and J ends lost 1 base and 9 bases, in that order; junction bases with no gene match: 11. CDR3 length equals 17 residues. Germline lookup yields CDR1 SGHTA and CDR2 FQGNSA. CDR3 in amino acids: CASSLGARTGGTGEQFF. In DNA form, the CDR3 reads TGTGCCAGCAGCTTAGGCGCGAGGACAGGGGGCACGGGTGAGCAGTTCTTC.

The chain links TRBV5-6 to TRBJ1-2; no reliable D call. Per germline, CDR1 SGHDT and CDR2 YYEEEE. The CDR3 is 12 amino acids. Trimming shortened V by 4 bases and J by 2 bases, and 6 bases separated the two germline ends. The CDR3 DNA is TGTGCCAGCAGCACTAAGAACTATGGCTACACCTTC. Translation gives CASSTKNYGYTF. Variable domain in full (rest from reference TRBV5-6 and TRBJ1-2): DAGVTQSPTHLIKTRGQQVTLRCSPKSGHDTVSWYQQALGQGPQFIFQYYEEEERQRGNFPDRFSGHQFPNYSSELNVNALLLGDSALYLCASSTKNYGYTFGSGTRLTVV.

The table lists this clone with a few counts. V usage is TRBV7-2 and J usage is TRBJ1-3, with no clear D. The germline V gene encodes CDR1 SGHTA and CDR2 FQGNSA. CDR3 length: 15 residues. Trimming removed 2 bases from V and 0 bases from J, with 8 bases in between. In DNA, the CDR3 is TGTGCCAGCAGCTTACGGGAGAGCTCTGGAAACACCATATATTTT. Translating gives CASSLRESSGNTIYF. The entire variable domain, with the rest obtained from reference TRBV7-2 and TRBJ1-3, is as follows: GAGVSQSPSNKVTEKGKDVELRCDPISGHTALYWYRQSLGQGLEFLIYFQGNSAPDKSGLPSDRFSAERTGGSVSTLTIQRTQQEDSAVYLCASSLRESSGNTIYFGEGSWLTVV.

This clone has just one count. The chain carries TRBV18 and TRBJ1-3; no clear D. The V gene's germline CDR1 is KGHSH and CDR2 LQKENI. V lost 3 bases, J lost 2 bases, and 8 bases lay in between. The length of the CDR3 is 14 residues. DNA of the CDR3: TGTGCCAGCTCACCGTCGGAGGCTGGAAACACCATATATTTT. It is translated as CASSPSEAGNTIYF. The whole variable domain, filled in from reference TRBV18 and TRBJ1-3, reads NAGVMQNPRHLVRRRGQEARLRCSPMKGHSHVYWYRQLPEEGLKFMVYLQKENIIDESGMPKERFSAEFPKEGPSILRIQQVVRGDSAAYFCASSPSEAGNTIYFGEGSWLTVV.

V gene TRBV7-9 combines with J gene TRBJ1-2; possible D gene TRBD1, 5 bases. The CDR3 has 14 residues. V lost 1 base and J 6 bases, leaving 12 bases between the germline ends. Germline-derived CDR1 and CDR2 are SEHNR and FQNEAQ (reference sequence). CDR3 residues: CASSLGTKDHGYTF. The CDR3 DNA follows: TGTGCCAGCAGCTTAGGGACAAAAGATCATGGCTACACCTTC.

The chain has TRBV4-3 and TRBJ2-1, with D perhaps matching TRBD2 (5 bases). Per germline, CDR1 LGHNA and CDR2 YSLEER. Trimming cost V 1 base and J 7 bases, with 8 bases left between them. The CDR3 is made up of 13 amino acids. The DNA of the CDR3 is TGCGCCAGCAGCCAAGTAGGAGGAAATGAGCAGTTCTTC. Protein product: CASSQVGGNEQFF.

The chain carries TRBV28 and TRBJ2-1; TRBD1 might be the D (6 bases). The CDR3 length is 14 residues. V dropped 6 bases and J dropped 8 bases, with 17 bases sitting between them. CDR1 is MDHEN, CDR2 SYDVKM, per germline. Here the CDR3 DNA reads TGTGCCAGCAGGAAACGGACAGTGTCCGATGAGCAGTTCTTC. Its protein product is CASRKRTVSDEQFF. Full variable domain (rest looked up from reference TRBV28 and TRBJ2-1): DVKVTQSSRYLVKRTGEKVFLECVQDMDHENMFWYRQDPGLGLRLIYFSYDVKMKEKGDIPEGYSVSREKKERFSLILESASTNQTSMYLCASRKRTVSDEQFFGPGTRLTVL.

The V gene is TRBV7-3, the J gene TRBJ2-1; TRBD2 matches 9 bases. Germline V gene sequence: CDR1 SGHTA, CDR2 FQGTGA. CDR3 length: 15 residues. With 4 bases clipped from V and 10 bases from J, the junction kept 11 bases outside the gene matches. The CDR3 loop is CASSSVGLAGREQFF. CDR3 bases: TGTGCCAGCAGCTCCGTGGGTCTAGCGGGGCGCGAGCAGTTCTTC.

The rearrangement links TRBV6-1 to TRBJ2-1; a weak D match, TRBD1 (6 bases). CDR1 and CDR2 from the germline V gene are MNHNS and SASEGT. CDR3 length: 15 residues. Trimming stripped 1 base from V and 3 bases from J, with 10 bases between. CDR3 sequence reads: CASSEGQGNYNEQFF. In DNA form, the CDR3 reads TGTGCCAGCAGTGAAGGGCAGGGGAACTACAATGAGCAGTTCTTC.

A few counts support this clone. V and J are TRBV28 and TRBJ2-7; TRBD2 matches at 7 bases. The germline gives CDR1 MDHEN, CDR2 SYDVKM. CDR3 length equals 12 residues. The J segment lost 7 bases and the V segment lost 8 bases, leaving 8 bases of the junction unmatched. The CDR3 here is CASGRLGGEQYF. CDR3 in DNA: TGTGCCAGCGGGAGGTTGGGGGGGGAGCAGTACTTC. The full variable domain, with the rest looked up from reference TRBV28 and TRBJ2-7, is DVKVTQSSRYLVKRTGEKVFLECVQDMDHENMFWYRQDPGLGLRLIYFSYDVKMKEKGDIPEGYSVSREKKERFSLILESASTNQTSMYLCASGRLGGEQYFGPGTRLTVT.

Note on this clone: The junction does not match germline at one end; this may be a read error. This rearrangement joins TRBV7-9 to TRBJ2-6, with a tentative D call TRBD1 (5 bases). The CDR3 is 15 amino acids. From germline, CDR1 is SEHNR and CDR2 FQNEAQ (reference sequence). The CDR3 region is CASTLWGSGANGLTF. The CDR3 nucleotides are TGTGCCAGCACCTTGTGGGGCTCTGGGGCCAACGGCCTGACTTTC.

The sample holds one count of this clone. CDR3 in amino acids: CAWGQGANTEAFF. In DNA form, the CDR3 reads TGTGCCTGGGGACAGGGGGCCAACACTGAAGCTTTCTTT. The rearrangement uses TRBV30 and TRBJ1-1, with 11 bases fitting TRBD1. Looked up from germline, CDR1 is GTSNPN and CDR2 is SVGIG (reference sequence). The V segment lost 5 bases and the J segment 2 bases; nucleotides outside the gene matches: 1. The CDR3 runs 13 residues.

V is TRBV4-3 and J is TRBJ1-3; the D is unclear. Trimming took off 1 base at V and 3 bases at J, with 13 bases between the two ends. This CDR3 has 16 residues. CDR1 is LGHNA, CDR2 YSLEER, per germline. The CDR3 sequence is CASSQGSAAGGNTIYF. In DNA form, the CDR3 reads TGCGCCAGCAGCCAAGGCTCGGCGGCTGGTGGAAACACCATATATTTT.

This chain joins TRBV9 and TRBJ2-5; D perhaps matches TRBD1 (6 bases). The CDR3 extends over 15 amino acids. The V end was cut by 0 bases, the J end by 2 bases, with 11 bases between. From germline, CDR1 is SGDLS and CDR2 YYNGEE. Here the CDR3 DNA reads TGTGCCAGCAGCGTAGACAGGGCAAGGCAAGAGACCCAGTACTTC. Amino acids: CASSVDRARQETQYF.

The chain employs TRBV6-5 and TRBJ1-5, with D maybe TRBD1 (5 bases). The ends were cut back, 2 bases at V and 7 bases at J, with 12 bases in the middle. The CDR3 runs 14 residues. The germline V gene encodes CDR1 MNHEY and CDR2 SVGAGI. CDR3 residues: CASSYGGGGQPQHF. The CDR3 DNA is TGTGCCAGCAGTTACGGTGGTGGGGGGCAGCCCCAGCATTTT.

This chain uses TRBV10-2 with TRBJ2-5; 14 bases agree with TRBD2. CDR1 and CDR2 from the germline V gene are WSHSY and SAAADI. V gave up 6 bases and J gave up 2 bases; unmatched junction bases: 2. The length of the CDR3 is 15 residues. CDR3 amino acids: CASSRLAGGQETQYF. CDR3 nucleotides: TGCGCCAGCAGCCGACTAGCGGGGGGGCAAGAGACCCAGTACTTC.

The chain uses TRBV7-6 and TRBJ2-5; D unresolved. The V and J ends lost 5 bases and 8 bases respectively, with 6 bases between them. The CDR3 spans 10 residues. Germline V gives CDR1 SGHVS, CDR2 FNYEAQ. CDR3 protein: CASSGPTQYF. CDR3 sequence (DNA): TGTGCCAGCAGCGGCCCCACCCAGTACTTC.

The genes are TRBV7-9 and TRBJ2-7; D not resolved. CDR3 size: 12 residues. The V gene lost 4 bases and the J gene lost 3 bases, with 7 bases spanning the gap. Germline V lookup: CDR1 SEHNR, CDR2 FQNEAQ (reference sequence). CDR3 in amino acids: CASSSDFYEQYF. The CDR3 DNA follows: TGTGCCAGCAGCTCAGACTTCTACGAGCAGTACTTC. The whole variable domain, filled in from reference TRBV7-9 and TRBJ2-7, reads DTGVSQNPRHKITKRGQNVTFRCDPISEHNRLYWYRQTLGQGPEFLTYFQNEAQLEKSRLLSDRFSAERPKGSFSTLEIQRTEQGDSAMYLCASSSDFYEQYFGPGTRLTVT.

The chain couples TRBV27 to TRBJ2-7; the D gene is possibly TRBD1 (5 bases). The V gene lost 3 bases and the J gene lost 2 bases, with 11 bases spanning the gap. The CDR3 is 14 residues long. Germline values: CDR1 MNHEY, CDR2 SMNVEV (reference sequence). The CDR3 bases are TGTGCCAGCAGTTTCTCAGGGAAAGCCTACGAGCAGTACTTC. It specifies CASSFSGKAYEQYF.

This chain links TRBV19 with TRBJ1-5, with a tentative D call TRBD1 (6 bases). Trimming removed 1 base from V and 4 bases from J, with 11 bases in between. The length of the CDR3 is 15 residues. Germline V gene data show CDR1 as LNHDA and CDR2 as SQIVND (reference sequence). CDR3 coding DNA: TGTGCCAGTAGTATAGGGACAGCAGAAAATCAGCCCCAGCATTTT. Translating it yields CASSIGTAENQPQHF.